The TCR beta chain described here comes from a study of cytomegalovirus exposure and HLA in healthy donors. Points on this clone: The antigen is undetermined.

The V segment lost 6 bases and the J segment 4 bases; nucleotides outside the gene matches: 14. The CDR3 length is 16 residues. Per germline, CDR1 MNHEY and CDR2 SMNVEV (reference sequence). The PCR contained 60 Vbeta and 13 Jbeta primers. The method was immunoSEQ multiplex PCR; TCRdb's version includes in-frame clones alone and lacks a portion of them. This sample has some 170,000 clones; nearly 80% occur once, and the top ten carry approximately 2.6%. Regarding the study as a whole: Later analysis associated a missense DCLRE1C variant with TCR beta V- and J-gene trimming. Association of approximately 16,000 TCR beta sequences with HLA alleles was found at 0.05 false discovery rate in a later analysis. There were reportedly fewer N-insertions in an Asian-associated ancestry cluster than the roughly 670-donor mean, in a later analysis.

What was sequenced was PBMCs. The chain uses TRBV27 and TRBJ2-7, with TRBD2 matching 8 bases. The clonotype originates from a female donor in good health and CMV-seronegative. The CDR3 reads CASRGWFSGSWYEQYF. The CDR3 region has the DNA TGTGCCAGCAGAGGCTGGTTCAGCGGGAGTTGGTACGAGCAGTACTTC.